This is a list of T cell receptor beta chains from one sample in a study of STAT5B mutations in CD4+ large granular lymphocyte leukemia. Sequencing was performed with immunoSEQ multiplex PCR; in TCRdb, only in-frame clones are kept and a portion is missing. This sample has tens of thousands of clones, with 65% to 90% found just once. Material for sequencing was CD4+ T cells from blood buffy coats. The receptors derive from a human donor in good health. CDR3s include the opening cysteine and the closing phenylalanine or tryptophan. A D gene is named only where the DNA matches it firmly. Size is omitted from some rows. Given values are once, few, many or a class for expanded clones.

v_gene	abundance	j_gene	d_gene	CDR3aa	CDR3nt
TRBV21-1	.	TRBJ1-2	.	CASSVTGSDYGYTF	TGTGCCAGCAGTGTGACAGGGAGTGACTATGGCTACACCTTC
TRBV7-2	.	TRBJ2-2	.	CASSVGYGELFF	TGTGCCAGCAGCGTGGGCTACGGGGAGCTGTTTTTT
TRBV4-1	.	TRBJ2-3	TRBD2	CASSPPSGRWDTQYF	TGCGCCAGCAGCCCCCCTAGCGGGAGGTGGGATACGCAGTATTTT
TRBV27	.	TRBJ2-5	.	CASSFEARETQYF	TGTGCCAGCAGTTTTGAAGCGAGGGAGACCCAGTACTTC
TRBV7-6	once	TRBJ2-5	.	CASSFLVGQETQYF	TGTGCCAGCAGCTTCTTAGTCGGGCAAGAGACCCAGTACTTC
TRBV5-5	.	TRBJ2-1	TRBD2	CASSRGGSSYNEQFF	TGTGCCAGCAGCCGGGGGGGAAGCTCCTACAATGAGCAGTTCTTC
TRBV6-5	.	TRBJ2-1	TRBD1	CASSTGDRDYNEQFF	TGTGCCAGCAGTACCGGGGACAGGGACTACAATGAGCAGTTCTTC
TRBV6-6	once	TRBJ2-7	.	CASTLQGRYYEQYF	TGTGCCAGCACTTTACAGGGCCGATACTACGAGCAGTACTTC
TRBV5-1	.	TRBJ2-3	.	CASRGGGTDTQYF	TGCGCCAGCAGGGGGGGTGGCACAGATACGCAGTATTTT
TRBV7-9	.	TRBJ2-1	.	CASSLNQYSYNEQFF	TGTGCCAGCAGCTTGAACCAATATTCCTACAATGAGCAGTTCTTC
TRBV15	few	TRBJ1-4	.	CATSRETNGYEKLFF	TGTGCCACCAGCAGAGAGACGAACGGTTATGAAAAACTGTTTTTT
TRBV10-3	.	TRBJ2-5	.	CAISPVRIQETQYF	TGTGCCATCAGTCCAGTGCGGATCCAGGAGACCCAGTACTTC
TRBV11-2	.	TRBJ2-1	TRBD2	CASSLDGAGGGHNEQFF	TGTGCCAGCAGCTTAGATGGGGCGGGGGGCGGCCACAATGAGCAGTTCTTC
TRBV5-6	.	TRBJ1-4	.	CASSSGPATWEKLFF	TGTGCCAGCAGCTCAGGACCGGCTACTTGGGAAAAACTGTTTTTT
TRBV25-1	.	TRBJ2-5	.	CASSESNRETQYF	TGTGCCAGCAGTGAATCTAATCGGGAGACCCAGTACTTC
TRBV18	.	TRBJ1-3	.	CASSPQGRGGNTIYF	TGTGCCAGCTCACCACAGGGGCGCGGTGGAAACACCATATATTTT
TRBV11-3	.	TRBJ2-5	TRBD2	CASSARTSPQETQYF	TGTGCCAGCAGCGCGCGGACTAGCCCCCAAGAGACCCAGTACTTC
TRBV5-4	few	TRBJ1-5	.	CASSLTGSNQPQHF	TGTGCCAGCAGCTTAACAGGGAGTAATCAGCCCCAGCATTTT
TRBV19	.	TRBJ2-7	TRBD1	CASSPTTGIAYEQYF	TGTGCCAGTAGCCCCACGACAGGGATCGCCTACGAGCAGTACTTC
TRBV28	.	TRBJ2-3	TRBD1	CASRERTGADTQYF	TGTGCCAGCCGGGAAAGGACAGGGGCAGATACGCAGTATTTT
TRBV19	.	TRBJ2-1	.	CASSDVGAYNEQFF	TGTGCCAGTAGTGACGTGGGGGCCTACAATGAGCAGTTCTTC
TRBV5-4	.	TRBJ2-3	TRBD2	CASSSRAGGPSDTQYF	TGTGCCAGCAGCTCTCGGGCGGGAGGGCCATCGGATACGCAGTATTTT
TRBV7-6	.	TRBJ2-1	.	CASSLGLAYNEQFF	TGTGCCAGCAGCTTAGGTTTGGCCTACAATGAGCAGTTCTTC
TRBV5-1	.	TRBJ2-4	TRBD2	CASSLGGGSIISGRHKNIQYF	TGCGCCAGCAGCTTGGGGGGGGGATCCATAATATCGGGCAGACATAAAAACATTCAGTACTTC
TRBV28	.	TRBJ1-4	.	CASRTSREKLFF	TGTGCCAGTCGAACCTCGAGAGAAAAACTGTTTTTT
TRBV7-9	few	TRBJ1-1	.	CASSSSGVTEAFF	TGTGCCAGCAGCTCGTCAGGTGTAACTGAAGCTTTCTTT
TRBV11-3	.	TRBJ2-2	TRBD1	CASRLTTGVGELFF	TGTGCCAGCAGGCTTACAACAGGGGTCGGGGAGCTGTTTTTT
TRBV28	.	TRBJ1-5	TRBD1	CASTDRGRNQPQHF	TGTGCCAGCACTGACAGGGGGCGAAATCAGCCCCAGCATTTT
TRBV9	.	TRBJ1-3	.	CASSFGVSGNTIYF	TGTGCCAGCAGCTTCGGGGTCTCTGGAAACACCATATATTTT
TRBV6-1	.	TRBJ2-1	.	CASTTSGANEQFF	TGTGCCAGCACCACATCGGGTGCGAATGAGCAGTTCTTC
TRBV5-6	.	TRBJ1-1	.	CASSFYTEAFF	TGTGCCAGCAGCTTCTACACTGAAGCTTTCTTT
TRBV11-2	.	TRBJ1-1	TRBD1	CASSRPGTGWGTEAFF	TGTGCCAGCAGCCGTCCCGGGACAGGGTGGGGGACTGAAGCTTTCTTT
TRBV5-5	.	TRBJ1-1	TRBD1	CASSLRQGHAEAFF	TGTGCCAGCAGCTTAAGACAGGGTCACGCTGAAGCTTTCTTT
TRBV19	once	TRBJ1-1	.	CASSLVGGLSSSTEAFF	TGTGCCAGTAGTCTCGTCGGGGGGCTGAGTAGTAGCACTGAAGCTTTCTTT
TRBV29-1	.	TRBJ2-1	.	CSVQGVGEQFF	TGCAGCGTTCAGGGAGTCGGTGAGCAGTTCTTC
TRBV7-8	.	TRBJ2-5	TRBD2	CASSALAGGETQYF	TGTGCCAGCAGCGCACTAGCGGGAGGAGAGACCCAGTACTTC
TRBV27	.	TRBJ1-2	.	CASSLAGDGYTF	TGTGCCAGCAGTTTAGCGGGGGATGGCTACACCTTC